One TCR beta chain is described in this entry. The specificity of this receptor is unknown. Base qualities are not recorded, but no much larger clone differs from it by a single base. This sample was taken from a study of T-cell reconstitution after alpha-beta-depleted transplantation in children (TCRdb year 2016). Concerning the study at large: Using TCR repertoire profiling, the study quantitatively followed how T-cell immune reconstitution unfolded in children after TCRalphabeta/CD19-depleted allogeneic hematopoietic cell transplantation.

From the cysteine up to the phenylalanine, the CDR3 has a length of 18 residues. Only the CDR3 DNA stays, 54 bases, in frame from base 1. V lost 3 bases and J lost 7 bases; the stretch between them is 25 bases long. CDR1 and CDR2 were assigned from the germline V gene (reference sequence) as LNHDA and SQIVND. The method was PCR. TCRdb lists the instrument as Illumina HiSeq 2500. TCR libraries were prepared with molecular barcoding, using unique molecular identifiers to normalize TCRbeta repertoire quantification. Using fastp at Q25 and MiXCR, TCRdb reprocessed the public reads and kept productive beta chains. Rows with a matching CDR3 protein are joined into one entry that keeps the most common DNA and genes. This sample has a few hundred thousand distinct CDR3 sequences in its table, and approximately 16% of those were observed once. The ten largest clones capture 3.3% of the sample.

The chain links TRBV19 with TRBJ1-5, with no reliable assignment of the D segment. Sequenced material: PBMCs from the stem cell graft donor, taken from the stem cell graft. The sequence came from a human donor who donated a stem cell graft to a child with acute lymphoblastic leukemia. The CDR3 has the sequence CASSMGEQFYQVRQPQHF. The DNA is TGTGCCAGTAGTATGGGAGAACAGTTTTACCAGGTTCGACAGCCCCAGCATTTT.